This T cell receptor beta chain was recorded in a study of molecular identifiers for immune sequencing clone quantification. The overall study: Sequencing covered four of five parts into which replicate RNA from about 20,000 or 100,000 naive CD8 cells was split.

A single record per CDR3 protein comes from TCRdb applying MiXCR to the PCR reads. The data hold 60,000 to 70,000 distinct CDR3 sequences, with under 20% observed a single time. Germline V gene data show CDR1 as MNHNS and CDR2 as SASEGT. The V gene lost 8 bases and the J gene lost 1 base, with 11 bases spanning the gap. CDR3 length: 13 amino acids. Libraries for naive CD8 T cells, which were made from approximately 20,000 to 980,000 sorted cells, drew on 10%, 30% or 50% of the RNA. Ten or more counts support this clonotype. The sample comprised naive CD8+ T cells from blood, with Jurkat cell RNA spiked in. Subset described: FACS-sorted CD8+CD4-CCR7+CD45RA+ naive T cells. The sequence was collected from a human donor in good health. Some libraries in this study had Jurkat cell RNA spiked in. The rearrangement uses TRBV6-1 and TRBJ1-2; the D is unclear. The CDR3 sequence: CASLTGHNYGYTF. DNA of the CDR3: TGTGCCAGCCTTACGGGTCATAACTATGGCTACACCTTC.